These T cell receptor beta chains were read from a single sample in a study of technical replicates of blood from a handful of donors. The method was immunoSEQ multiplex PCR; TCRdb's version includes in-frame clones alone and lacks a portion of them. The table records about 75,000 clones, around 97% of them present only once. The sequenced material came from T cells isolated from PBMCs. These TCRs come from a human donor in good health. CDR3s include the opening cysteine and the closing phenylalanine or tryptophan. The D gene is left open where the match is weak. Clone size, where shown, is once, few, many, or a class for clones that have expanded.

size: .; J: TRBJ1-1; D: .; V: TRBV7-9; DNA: TGTGCCACCGGTCGGGGGTCCAGGGATTCTGAAGCTTTCTTT; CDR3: CATGRGSRDSEAFF
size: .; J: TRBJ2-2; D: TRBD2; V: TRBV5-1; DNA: TGCGCCAGCAGGACTAGCGGGAGGGAGTGGACCGGGGAGCTGTTTTTT; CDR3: CASRTSGREWTGELFF
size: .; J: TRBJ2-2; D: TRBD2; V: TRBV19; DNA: TGTGCCAGTAGTATAAGTCTAGCGGGAGCCGGGGAGCTGTTTTTT; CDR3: CASSISLAGAGELFF
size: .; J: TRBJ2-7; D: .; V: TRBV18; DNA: TGTGCCAGCTCACCACCCGGACAGAGCGCCTACGAGCAGTACTTC; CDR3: CASSPPGQSAYEQYF
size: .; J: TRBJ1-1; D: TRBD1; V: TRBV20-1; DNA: TGCAGTGCGGTGGGGACAGTTGAAGCTTTCTTT; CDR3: CSAVGTVEAFF
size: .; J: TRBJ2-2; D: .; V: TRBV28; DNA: TGTGCCAGCAGTTTATTCAGGACAGTACCCACCGGGGAGCTGTTTTTT; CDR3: CASSLFRTVPTGELFF
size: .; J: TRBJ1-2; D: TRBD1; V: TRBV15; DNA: TGTGCCACCAGCAAGTTCGGACAGGGTCCTTATGGCTACACCTTC; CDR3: CATSKFGQGPYGYTF
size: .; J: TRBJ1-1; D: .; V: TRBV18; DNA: TGTGCCAGCGCTACAGGGTTAGAGGGGATGAACACTGAAGCTTTCTTT; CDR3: CASATGLEGMNTEAFF
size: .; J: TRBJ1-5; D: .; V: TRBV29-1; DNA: TGCAGCGTTAATTTGGGCAGCAATCAGCCCCAGCATTTT; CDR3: CSVNLGSNQPQHF
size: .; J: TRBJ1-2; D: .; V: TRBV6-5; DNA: TGTGCCAGCAGTACGCTCACAGGGTCAGCCGGCTACACCTTC; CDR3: CASSTLTGSAGYTF
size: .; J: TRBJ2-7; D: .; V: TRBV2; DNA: TGTGCCAGCAAGAACGGGATCTACTACGAGCAGTACTTC; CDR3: CASKNGIYYEQYF
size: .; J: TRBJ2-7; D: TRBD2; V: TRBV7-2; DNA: TGTGCCAGCAGCTCCAGGGTCAGCGGGAGGGCCGGCGAGCAGTACTTC; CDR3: CASSSRVSGRAGEQYF
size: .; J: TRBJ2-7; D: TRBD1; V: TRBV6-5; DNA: TGTGCCAGCAGTTACCAAAGACAGGGCATAGGCTACGAGCAGTACTTC; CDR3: CASSYQRQGIGYEQYF
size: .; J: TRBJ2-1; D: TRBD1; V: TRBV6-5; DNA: TGTGCCAGCAGTCAAGACAGGGTCTTATACAATGAGCAGTTCTTC; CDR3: CASSQDRVLYNEQFF
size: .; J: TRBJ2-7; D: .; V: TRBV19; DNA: TGTGCCAGTAGTATACCTGGCAGGGTCCACGAGCAGTACTTC; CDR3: CASSIPGRVHEQYF
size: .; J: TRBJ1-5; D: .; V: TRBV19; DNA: TGTGCCAGTAGTATGAGAATTTATAGCAATCAGCCCCAGCATTTT; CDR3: CASSMRIYSNQPQHF
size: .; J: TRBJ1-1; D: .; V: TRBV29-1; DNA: TGCAGCGTTGAAGAGGCCCGGTCAGGTGAAGCTTTCTTT; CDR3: CSVEEARSGEAFF
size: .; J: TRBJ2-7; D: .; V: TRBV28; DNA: TGTGCCAGCAGTTCGTACAGGGAAGCCTACGAGCAGTACTTC; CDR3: CASSSYREAYEQYF
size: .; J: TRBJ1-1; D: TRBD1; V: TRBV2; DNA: TGTGCCAGTGGGACAGGGCCACTTAACACTGAAGCTTTCTTT; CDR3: CASGTGPLNTEAFF
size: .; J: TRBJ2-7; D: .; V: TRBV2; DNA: TGTGCCAGCAGTACTAAACTATACTACGAGCAGTACTTC; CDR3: CASSTKLYYEQYF
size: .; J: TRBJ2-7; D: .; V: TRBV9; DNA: TGTGCCAGCAGCGTAGGCGGGTTGGACGAGCAGTACTTC; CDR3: CASSVGGLDEQYF
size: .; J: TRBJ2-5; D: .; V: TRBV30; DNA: TGTGCCTGGAGTCCCCTAAAAGAGACCCAGTACTTC; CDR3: CAWSPLKETQYF
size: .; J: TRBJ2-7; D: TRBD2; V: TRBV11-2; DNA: TGTGCCAGCAGCTTGACTAGCGGGATGACCTACGAGCAGTACTTC; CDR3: CASSLTSGMTYEQYF
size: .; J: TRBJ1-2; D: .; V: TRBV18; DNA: TGTGCCAGCTCACCAAACAGGGAGAACTATGGCTACACCTTC; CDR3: CASSPNRENYGYTF
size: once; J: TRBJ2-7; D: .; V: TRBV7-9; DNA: TGTGCCAGCAGCCCATTCACTAGTTGGATCTACGAGCAGTACTTC; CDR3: CASSPFTSWIYEQYF
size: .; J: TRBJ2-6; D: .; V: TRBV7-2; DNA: TGTGCCAGCAGACTAGGTGTTCTAGGGGCCAACGTCCTGACTTTC; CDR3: CASRLGVLGANVLTF
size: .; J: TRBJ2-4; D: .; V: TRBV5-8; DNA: TGTGCCAGCAGCCCTAACGTAGCCAAAAACATTCAGTACTTC; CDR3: CASSPNVAKNIQYF
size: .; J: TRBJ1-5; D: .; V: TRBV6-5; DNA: TGTGCCAGCAGTTTCCGACTGGATCAGCCCCAGCATTTT; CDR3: CASSFRLDQPQHF
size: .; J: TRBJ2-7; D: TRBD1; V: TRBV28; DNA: TGTGCCAGCAGTTTGCCGGGGACAGGGGGTTCCTACGAGCAGTACTTC; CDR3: CASSLPGTGGSYEQYF
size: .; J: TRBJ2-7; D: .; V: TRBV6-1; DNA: TGTGCCAGCAGTGGAGAGCAGCAGTACTTC; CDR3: CASSGEQQYF
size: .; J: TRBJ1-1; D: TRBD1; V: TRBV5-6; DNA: TGTGCCAGCAGCACCGGGACAGTGGGTACTGAAGCTTTCTTT; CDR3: CASSTGTVGTEAFF
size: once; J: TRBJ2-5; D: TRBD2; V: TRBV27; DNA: TGTGCCAGCAGGCCGGGACTAGCGGGAGTACAAGAGACCCAGTACTTC; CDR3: CASRPGLAGVQETQYF
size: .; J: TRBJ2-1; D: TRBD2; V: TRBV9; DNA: TGTGCCAGCAGCGTAAACCTAGCGGGAGGGCCTAATGAGCAGTTCTTC; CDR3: CASSVNLAGGPNEQFF
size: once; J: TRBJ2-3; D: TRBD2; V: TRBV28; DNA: TGTGCCAGCAGAGGTTATACTAGCGGGGCAGATACGCAGTATTTT; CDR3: CASRGYTSGADTQYF
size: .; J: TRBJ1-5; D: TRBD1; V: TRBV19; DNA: TGTGCCAGTAGTGTGCAGGGGGACCAGCCCCAGCATTTT; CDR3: CASSVQGDQPQHF
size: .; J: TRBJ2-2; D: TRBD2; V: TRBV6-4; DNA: TGTGCCAGCAGTGACCCCCCGGGACTAGCGGGGGCCGGCGGGGAGCTGTTTTTT; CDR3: CASSDPPGLAGAGGELFF
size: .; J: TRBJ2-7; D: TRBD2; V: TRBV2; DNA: TGTGCCAGCAGTGGTTTAGCGGGAGGGCCCCACGAGCAGTACTTC; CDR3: CASSGLAGGPHEQYF
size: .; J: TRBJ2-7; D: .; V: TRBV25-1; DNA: TGTGCCAGCGGGGCGGTAGACGAGCAGTACTTC; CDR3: CASGAVDEQYF
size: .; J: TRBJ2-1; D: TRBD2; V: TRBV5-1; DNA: TGCGCCAGCAGCGGGGGACTAGCGGGAGGGTTCTCCTACAATGAGCAGTTCTTC; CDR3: CASSGGLAGGFSYNEQFF
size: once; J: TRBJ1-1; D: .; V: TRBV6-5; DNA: TGTGCCAGCAGTTACCCGCTAGACGGTCGGAACACTGAAGCTTTCTTT; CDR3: CASSYPLDGRNTEAFF
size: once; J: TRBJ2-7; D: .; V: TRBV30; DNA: TGTGCCTGGAGCGACGACTACTACGAGCAGTACTTC; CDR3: CAWSDDYYEQYF
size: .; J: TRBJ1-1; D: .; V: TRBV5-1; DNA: TGCGCCAGCAGCTTGTGGACTTCCGAATCTAGCACTGAAGCTTTCTTT; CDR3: CASSLWTSESSTEAFF
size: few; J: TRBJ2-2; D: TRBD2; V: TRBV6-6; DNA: TGTGCCAGCAGTTACTCTTTAGCGGGAGGTACCGGGGAGCTGTTTTTT; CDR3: CASSYSLAGGTGELFF
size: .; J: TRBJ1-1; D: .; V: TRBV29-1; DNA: TGCAGCGTTGTTTTGGGGGCCTACACTGAAGCTTTCTTT; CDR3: CSVVLGAYTEAFF
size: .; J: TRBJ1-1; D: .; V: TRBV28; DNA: TGTGCCAGCAGTTTATTTTGGGGACAGAACACTGAAGCTTTCTTT; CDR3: CASSLFWGQNTEAFF
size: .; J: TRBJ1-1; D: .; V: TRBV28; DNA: TGTGCCAGCAGTTATTCCGGGGGTGAAGCTTTCTTT; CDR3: CASSYSGGEAFF